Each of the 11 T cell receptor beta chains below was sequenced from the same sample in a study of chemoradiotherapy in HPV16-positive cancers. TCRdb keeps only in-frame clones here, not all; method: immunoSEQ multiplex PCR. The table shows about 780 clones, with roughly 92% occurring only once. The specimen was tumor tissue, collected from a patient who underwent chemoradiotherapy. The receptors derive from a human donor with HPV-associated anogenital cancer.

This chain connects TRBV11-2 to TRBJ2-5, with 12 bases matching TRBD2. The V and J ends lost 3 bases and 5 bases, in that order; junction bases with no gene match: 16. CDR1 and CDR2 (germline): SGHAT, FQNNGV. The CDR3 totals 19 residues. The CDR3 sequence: CASSLEFASGGAYGETQYF. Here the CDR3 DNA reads TGTGCCAGCAGCTTGGAGTTCGCTAGCGGGGGGGCCTACGGGGAGACCCAGTACTTC. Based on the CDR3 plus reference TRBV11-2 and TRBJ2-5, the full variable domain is EAGVAQSPRYKIIEKRQSVAFWCNPISGHATLYWYQQILGQGPKLLIQFQNNGVVDDSQLPKDRFSAERLKGVDSTLKIQPAKLEDSAVYLCASSLEFASGGAYGETQYFGPGTRLLVL.

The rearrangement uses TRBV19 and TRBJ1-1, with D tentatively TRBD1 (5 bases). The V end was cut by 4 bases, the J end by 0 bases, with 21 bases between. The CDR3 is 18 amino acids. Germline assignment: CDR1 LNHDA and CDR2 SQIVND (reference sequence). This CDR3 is CASSTGINWGTLNTEAFF. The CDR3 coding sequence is TGTGCCAGTAGTACCGGCATTAATTGGGGGACGTTGAACACTGAAGCTTTCTTT.

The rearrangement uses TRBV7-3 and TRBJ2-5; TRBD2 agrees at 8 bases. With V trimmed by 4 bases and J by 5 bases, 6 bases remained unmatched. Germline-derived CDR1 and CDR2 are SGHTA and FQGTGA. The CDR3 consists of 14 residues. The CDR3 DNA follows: TGTGCCAGCAGCTACGGGGGGGCGCGGGAGACCCAGTACTTC. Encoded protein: CASSYGGARETQYF.

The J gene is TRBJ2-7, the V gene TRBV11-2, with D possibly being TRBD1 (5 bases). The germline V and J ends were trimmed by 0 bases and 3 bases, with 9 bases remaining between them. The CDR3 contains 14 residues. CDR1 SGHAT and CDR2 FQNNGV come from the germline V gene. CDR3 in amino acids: CASSLDRQSYEQYV. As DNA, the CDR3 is TGTGCCAGCAGCTTAGATAGACAGAGCTACGAGCAGTACGTC.

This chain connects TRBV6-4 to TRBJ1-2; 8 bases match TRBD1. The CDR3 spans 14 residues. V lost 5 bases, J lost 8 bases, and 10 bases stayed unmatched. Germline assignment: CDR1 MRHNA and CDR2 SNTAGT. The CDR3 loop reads CASSPTGEFGGYTF. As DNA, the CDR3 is TGTGCCAGCAGTCCGACAGGGGAATTTGGGGGCTACACCTTC.

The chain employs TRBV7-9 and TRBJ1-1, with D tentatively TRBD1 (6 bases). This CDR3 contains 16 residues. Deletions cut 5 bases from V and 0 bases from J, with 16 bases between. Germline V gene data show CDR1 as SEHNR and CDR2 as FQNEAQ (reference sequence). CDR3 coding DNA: TGTGCCAGCAGCGCCCGGACAGTAAGTATGAACACTGAAGCTTTCTTT. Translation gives CASSARTVSMNTEAFF.

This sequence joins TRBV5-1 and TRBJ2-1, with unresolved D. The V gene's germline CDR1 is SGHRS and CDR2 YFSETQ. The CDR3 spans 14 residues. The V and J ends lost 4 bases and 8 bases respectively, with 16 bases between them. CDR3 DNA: TGCGCCAGCAGCAGCACGTACCAAAGGGATGAGCAGTTCTTC. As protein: CASSSTYQRDEQFF.

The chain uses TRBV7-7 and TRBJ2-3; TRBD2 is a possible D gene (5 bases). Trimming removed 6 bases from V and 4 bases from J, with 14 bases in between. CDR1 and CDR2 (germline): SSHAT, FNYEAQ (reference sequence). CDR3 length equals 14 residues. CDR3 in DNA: TGTGCCAGCAGTCCCAGTGGGAGTCCAGATACGCAGTATTTT. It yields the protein CASSPSGSPDTQYF.

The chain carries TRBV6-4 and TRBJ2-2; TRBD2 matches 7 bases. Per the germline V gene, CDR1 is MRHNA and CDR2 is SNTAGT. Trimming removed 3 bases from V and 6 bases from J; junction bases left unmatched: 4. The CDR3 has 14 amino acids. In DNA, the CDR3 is TGTGCCAGCAGTGATGAGCGGGAAGCCGGGGAGCTGTTTTTT. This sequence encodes CASSDEREAGELFF.

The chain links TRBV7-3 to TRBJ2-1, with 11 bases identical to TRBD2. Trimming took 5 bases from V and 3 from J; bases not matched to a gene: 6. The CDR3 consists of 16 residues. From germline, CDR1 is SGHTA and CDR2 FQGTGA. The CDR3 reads CASSEEGTSGYNEQFF. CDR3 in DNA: TGTGCCAGCAGCGAGGAGGGGACTAGCGGCTACAATGAGCAGTTCTTC.

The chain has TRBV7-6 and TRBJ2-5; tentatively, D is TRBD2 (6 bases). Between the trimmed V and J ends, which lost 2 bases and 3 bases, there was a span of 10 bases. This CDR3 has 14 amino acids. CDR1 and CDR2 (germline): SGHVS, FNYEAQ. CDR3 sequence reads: CASSLFRGEETQYF. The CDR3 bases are TGTGCCAGCAGCTTATTCCGCGGGGAAGAGACCCAGTACTTC.